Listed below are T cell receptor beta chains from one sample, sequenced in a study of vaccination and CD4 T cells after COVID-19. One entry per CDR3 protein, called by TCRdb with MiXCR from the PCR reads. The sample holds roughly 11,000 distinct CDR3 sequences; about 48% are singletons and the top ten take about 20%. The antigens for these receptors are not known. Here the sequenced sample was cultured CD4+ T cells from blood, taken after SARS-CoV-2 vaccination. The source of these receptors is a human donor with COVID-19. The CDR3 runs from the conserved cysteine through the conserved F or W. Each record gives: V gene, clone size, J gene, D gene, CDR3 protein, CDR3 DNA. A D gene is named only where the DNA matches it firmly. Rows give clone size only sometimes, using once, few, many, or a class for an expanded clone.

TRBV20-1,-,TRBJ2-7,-,CSASIPLRNPYEQYF,TGCAGTGCTAGTATTCCCCTACGGAATCCCTACGAGCAGTACTTC
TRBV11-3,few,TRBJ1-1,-,CASSLGNDRVAFF,TGTGCCAGCAGCTTAGGGAATGATCGGGTCGCTTTCTTT
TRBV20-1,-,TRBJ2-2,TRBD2,CSARAGGNTGELFF,TGCAGTGCGAGAGCGGGGGGTAACACCGGGGAGCTGTTTTTT
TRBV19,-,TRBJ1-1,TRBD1,CASSPWGQGDTEAFF,TGTGCCAGTAGTCCGTGGGGACAGGGCGACACTGAAGCTTTCTTT
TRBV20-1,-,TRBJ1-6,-,CSASSSDNSPLHF,TGCAGTGCTAGCAGCAGTGATAATTCACCCCTCCACTTT
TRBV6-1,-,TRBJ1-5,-,CASSEARRGFQPQHF,TGTGCCAGCAGTGAAGCCCGTCGGGGGTTTCAGCCCCAGCATTTT
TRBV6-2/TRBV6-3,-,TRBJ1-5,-,CASSYGRDNQPQHF,TGTGCCAGCAGTTATGGGCGGGACAATCAGCCCCAGCATTTT
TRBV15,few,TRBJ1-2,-,CATSRDNRVDYGYTF,TGTGCCACCAGCAGAGATAACAGGGTGGACTATGGCTACACCTTC
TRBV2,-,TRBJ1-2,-,CASSESGDYAYTF,TGTGCCAGCAGTGAATCCGGGGACTATGCCTACACCTTC
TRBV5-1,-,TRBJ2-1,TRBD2,CASSGGGNSYNEQFF,TGCGCCAGCAGCGGCGGGGGGAACTCCTACAATGAGCAGTTCTTC
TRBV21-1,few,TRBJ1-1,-,CASRARSGASEAFF,TGTGCCAGCAGGGCTCGATCGGGGGCCTCTGAAGCTTTCTTT
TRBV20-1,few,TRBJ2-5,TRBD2,CSAPQGWGGGDQETQYF,TGCAGTGCTCCCCAAGGCTGGGGCGGGGGAGACCAAGAGACCCAGTACTTC
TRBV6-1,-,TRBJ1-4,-,CASRMDGTPNEKLFF,TGTGCCAGCAGAATGGACGGGACCCCTAATGAAAAACTGTTTTTT
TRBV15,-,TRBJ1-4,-,CATSRPGTKNEKLFF,TGTGCCACCAGCAGACCCGGGACAAAGAATGAAAAACTGTTTTTT
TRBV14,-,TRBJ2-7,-,CASSPSGGTAQYF,TGTGCCAGCAGCCCATCGGGGGGGACAGCTCAGTACTTC
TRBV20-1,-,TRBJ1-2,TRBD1,CSASGTGGAVGYTF,TGCAGTGCTTCCGGGACAGGGGGCGCGGTTGGCTACACCTTC
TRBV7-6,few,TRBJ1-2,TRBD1,CASSLTGAIDGYTF,TGTGCCAGCAGCCTGACAGGGGCCATCGATGGCTACACCTTC
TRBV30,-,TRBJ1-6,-,CASQGQRGAYNSPLHF,TGTGCCTCCCAGGGCCAAAGGGGGGCCTATAATTCACCCCTCCACTTT
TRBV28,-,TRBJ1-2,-,CASIRQSGDYGYTF,TGTGCCAGCATTAGACAGTCGGGTGACTATGGCTACACCTTC
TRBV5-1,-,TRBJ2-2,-,CASIYMPNTGELFF,TGCGCCAGCATCTACATGCCGAACACCGGGGAGCTGTTTTTT
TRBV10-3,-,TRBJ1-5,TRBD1,CAIRTDREPAQPQHF,TGTGCCATCAGGACGGACAGGGAGCCCGCTCAGCCCCAGCATTTT
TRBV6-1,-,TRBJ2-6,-,CASSLGVSGANVLTF,TGTGCCAGCAGTCTAGGGGTCTCCGGGGCCAACGTCCTGACTTTC
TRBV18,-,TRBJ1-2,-,CASSPPRGGNYGYTF,TGTGCCAGCTCACCACCGAGGGGCGGAAACTATGGCTACACCTTC
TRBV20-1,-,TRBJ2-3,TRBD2,CSAAGETDTQYF,TGCAGTGCAGCGGGGGAAACAGATACGCAGTATTTT
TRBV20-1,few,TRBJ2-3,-,CSARGATGSTQYF,TGCAGTGCTAGGGGGGCCACGGGTTCGACGCAGTATTTT
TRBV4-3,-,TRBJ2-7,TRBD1,CASSREDRGAYEQYF,TGCGCCAGCAGCCGAGAAGACAGGGGGGCCTACGAGCAGTACTTC
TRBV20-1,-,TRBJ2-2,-,CSASRTLKTTGELFF,TGCAGTGCTAGCCGGACTCTCAAGACCACCGGGGAGCTGTTTTTT
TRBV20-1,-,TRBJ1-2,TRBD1,CSAPGDREGYGYTF,TGCAGTGCACCCGGGGACAGGGAAGGCTATGGCTACACCTTC
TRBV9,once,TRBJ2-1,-,CASSVAGVLGNEQFF,TGTGCCAGCAGCGTAGCCGGCGTTCTAGGGAATGAGCAGTTCTTC
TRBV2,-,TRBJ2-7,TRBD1,CAGGTGPSEQYF,TGTGCCGGGGGGACAGGGCCTTCCGAGCAGTACTTC
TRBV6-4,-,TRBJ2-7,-,CARAGDNFMEQYF,TGTGCCAGAGCCGGGGACAACTTTATGGAGCAGTACTTC
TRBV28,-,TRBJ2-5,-,CASSSAGQETQYF,TGTGCCAGCAGTTCGGCCGGTCAAGAGACCCAGTACTTC
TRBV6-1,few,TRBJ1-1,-,CASTDLGANTEAFF,TGTGCCAGCACTGATTTAGGGGCTAACACTGAAGCTTTCTTT
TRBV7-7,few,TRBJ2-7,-,CASSLGQGKAQYF,TGTGCTAGCAGCTTGGGCCAGGGGAAAGCGCAGTACTTC
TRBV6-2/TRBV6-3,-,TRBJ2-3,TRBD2,CASSPRGATSGTDTQYF,TGTGCCAGCAGTCCCCGCGGGGCGACTAGCGGAACAGATACGCAGTATTTT
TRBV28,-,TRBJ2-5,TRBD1,CASSGRQGQGETQYF,TGTGCCAGCAGCGGGAGACAGGGGCAGGGAGAGACCCAGTACTTC
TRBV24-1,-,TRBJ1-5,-,CATSDTTGPDQPQHF,TGTGCCACCAGTGATACTACAGGGCCCGATCAGCCCCAGCATTTT
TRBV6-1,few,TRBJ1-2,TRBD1,CASSEVTGVDGYTF,TGTGCCAGCAGTGAAGTGACAGGGGTTGATGGCTACACCTTC
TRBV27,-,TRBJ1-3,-,CASSSTYSSGNTIYF,TGTGCCAGCAGTTCTACATACTCCTCTGGAAACACCATATATTTT
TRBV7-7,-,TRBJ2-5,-,CASSPARFKETQYF,TGTGCTAGCAGCCCCGCCCGATTCAAAGAGACCCAGTACTTC
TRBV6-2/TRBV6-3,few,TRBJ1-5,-,CASSRISYSNQPQHF,TGTGCCAGCAGTCGGATCTCATATAGCAATCAGCCCCAGCATTTT
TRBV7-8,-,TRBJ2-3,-,CASSFGGGRADTQYF,TGTGCCAGCAGCTTCGGCGGGGGCCGGGCAGATACGCAGTATTTT
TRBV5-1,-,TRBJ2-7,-,CASSLVRGTWGEQYF,TGCGCCAGCAGCTTGGTTAGGGGCACTTGGGGGGAGCAGTACTTC
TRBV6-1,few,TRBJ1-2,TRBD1,CASGTGGWNYGYTF,TGTGCCAGCGGGACAGGGGGCTGGAACTATGGCTACACCTTC
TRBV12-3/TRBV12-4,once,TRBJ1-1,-,CASSFGRMNTEAFF,TGTGCCAGCAGTTTTGGCAGAATGAACACTGAAGCTTTCTTT
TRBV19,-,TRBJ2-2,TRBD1,CASFPGQGVSGELFF,TGTGCCAGTTTTCCGGGACAGGGCGTATCCGGGGAGCTGTTTTTT
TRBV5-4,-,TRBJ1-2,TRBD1,CASSKGTDPSNYGYTF,TGTGCCAGCAGCAAGGGGACAGACCCCTCTAACTATGGCTACACCTTC
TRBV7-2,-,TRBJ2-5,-,CASSSSGGGGQETQYF,TGTGCCAGCAGCTCAAGTGGTGGAGGGGGGCAAGAGACCCAGTACTTC
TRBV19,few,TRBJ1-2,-,CASSDTGSYGYTF,TGTGCCAGTAGCGATACAGGGTCCTATGGCTACACCTTC